These 24 T cell receptor beta chains were all obtained from the same sample, sequenced in a study of T cells in Graves' hyperthyroidism and ophthalmopathy. RNA transcripts provided the source from which TCR beta CDR3 regions were amplified. A first-round RT-PCR of the TCR CDR3 used the HTBI primer set. TCRdb re-called the multiplex PCR reads with MiXCR, one entry per CDR3 protein. The data hold hundreds of thousands of distinct CDR3 sequences, with around 14% observed a single time. Sequenced material: blood. The source is a woman in her thirties with Graves' hyperthyroidism that later progressed to Graves' ophthalmopathy.

The sample holds a few counts of this clonotype. A read error may be the cause here, since a much bigger clone is one base away. This CDR3 is missing its conserved last phenylalanine or tryptophan, likely due to a read error. The V and J genes are TRBV24-1 and TRBJ2-5, with D possibly being TRBD1 (5 bases). CDR1 is KGHDR, CDR2 SFDVKD, per germline. CDR3 length: 14 amino acids. V was clipped by 0 bases and J by 3 bases, with 7 bases between them. The CDR3, as DNA: TGTGCCACCAGTGATTTGGGGGCCAAAGAGACCCAGTACCTC. The encoded protein is CATSDLGAKETQYL.

In its sample, this clonotype was seen many times. V gene TRBV6-7 combines with J gene TRBJ2-1; no clear D. TRBV6-7 is assigned to the ORF class and has an uncertain function. The CDR3 loop spans 15 amino acids. Trimming removed 5 bases from V and 8 bases from J, with 19 bases in between. CDR3 bases: TGTGCCAGCAGTACCCCACCATGGGGTTTGGATGAGCAGTTCTTC. This encodes CASSTPPWGLDEQFF.

This clonotype turned up a few times. V gene TRBV28 combines with J gene TRBJ2-4; no clear D. The CDR3 is 12 amino acids. V was shortened by 5 bases and J by 7 bases, with 9 bases between the two germline ends. CDR1 is MDHEN, CDR2 SYDVKM, per germline. The CDR3 region has the DNA TGTGCCAGCAGTGTAAAGGAGAACATTCAGTACTTC. Translating it yields CASSVKENIQYF.

This clonotype was seen repeatedly, ten times or more. The rearrangement joins TRBV28 to TRBJ2-1, with 8 nucleotides matching TRBD2. The CDR3 loop spans 18 amino acids. J was trimmed by 0 bases and V by 6 bases; bases with no gene match: 13. CDR1 MDHEN and CDR2 SYDVKM come from the germline V gene. The CDR3 reads CASSPGGEPSGSYNEQFF. CDR3 nucleotide sequence: TGTGCCAGCAGCCCCGGGGGGGAACCCTCCGGCTCCTACAATGAGCAGTTCTTC.

This clonotype has ten or more counts. This chain uses TRBV30 with TRBJ1-5; no clear D. Germline V gene data show CDR1 as GTSNPN and CDR2 as SVGIG (reference sequence). Trimming removed 1 base from V and 7 bases from J, with 8 bases in between. The CDR3 loop spans 12 amino acids. The CDR3 sequence is CAWSEIHQPQHF. DNA of the CDR3: TGTGCCTGGAGTGAGATTCACCAGCCCCAGCATTTT.

This clonotype was picked up many times. The genes are TRBV7-3 and TRBJ2-1, with 8 bases that match TRBD2. Germline lookup yields CDR1 SGHTA and CDR2 FQGTGA. This CDR3 contains 15 residues. V lost 2 bases and J lost 8; bases outside the gene matches: 8. The CDR3 region has the DNA TGTGCCAGCAGCTTACCCAGCGGGAGTATGGATGAGCAGTTCTTC. This gives the protein CASSLPSGSMDEQFF.

Ten or more counts support this clonotype. The rearrangement uses TRBV28 and TRBJ2-7; 9 bases agree with TRBD2. CDR3 length: 15 amino acids. J lost 2 bases, V lost 5 bases, and 7 bases had no gene match. The germline V gene encodes CDR1 MDHEN and CDR2 SYDVKM. This chain's CDR3 is CASSPATSGAYEQYF. The CDR3 DNA is TGTGCCAGCAGTCCTGCGACTAGCGGAGCCTACGAGCAGTACTTC.

This clonotype was found many times. CDR3 sequence (DNA): TGTGCCAGCTCACTCGAGACAGGGAACACTGAAGCTTTCTTT. This encodes CASSLETGNTEAFF. This chain uses TRBV18 with TRBJ1-1; possible D gene TRBD1, 6 bases. The germline V gene has CDR1 KGHSH and CDR2 LQKENI. This CDR3 has 14 amino acids. V was pared by 4 bases and J by 1 base, with 10 bases between.

Many counts were recorded for this clonotype. This chain connects TRBV2 to TRBJ2-7; D is uncertain. The V end was cut by 6 bases, the J end by 2 bases, with 17 bases between. The CDR3 loop spans 15 amino acids. Germline CDR1 reads SNHLY; CDR2 reads FYNNEI. CDR3 DNA: TGTGCCAGCAGAGCAGACGGCGGATCAGCCTACGAGCAGTACTTC. Its translation: CASRADGGSAYEQYF.

The chain is built from TRBV29-1 and TRBJ1-3, with TRBD1 as a possible D gene (5 bases). CDR1 is SQVTM, CDR2 ANQGSEA, per germline. The CDR3 consists of 15 residues. V was cut by 2 bases and J by 2 bases, with 13 bases left in between. The CDR3 loop is CSVETRGLPGNTIYF. As DNA, the CDR3 is TGCAGCGTTGAAACGAGGGGCCTCCCTGGAAACACCATATATTTT.

This clonotype was seen ten or more times. V and J are TRBV7-2 and TRBJ1-1, with a possible D match to TRBD1 (5 bases). Germline CDR1 is SGHTA and CDR2 is FQGNSA. The V end was cut by 8 bases, the J end by 1 base, with 8 bases between. This CDR3 has 12 residues. The CDR3 loop reads CASGAANTEAFF. The CDR3 DNA reads as TGTGCCAGCGGGGCAGCGAACACTGAAGCTTTCTTT.

The chain is built from TRBV10-3 and TRBJ2-7, with D perhaps TRBD1 or TRBD2 (5 bases each). CDR1 and CDR2 (germline): ENHRY, SYGVKD. The CDR3 runs to 15 residues. V lost 7 bases, J lost 4 bases, and 20 bases lay in between. The CDR3 loop is CAITPSGGGGYEQYF. Written as DNA, the CDR3 is TGTGCCATCACCCCAAGCGGAGGTGGGGGATACGAGCAGTACTTC.

In this sample, this clonotype turned up many times. V is TRBV12-3 or TRBV12-4 and J is TRBJ2-5, with TRBD2 as a possible D gene (6 bases). Between the trimmed V and J ends, which lost 5 bases and 5 bases, there was a span of 12 bases. The CDR3 runs to 13 residues. The DNA of the CDR3 is TGTGCCAGCAGTGTGGGGGGATTGGAGACCCAGTACTTC. Translated: CASSVGGLETQYF.

This clonotype was observed many times. CDR3 residues: CASSLVSNQETQYF. The CDR3 DNA is TGTGCCAGCAGTTTGGTCAGTAACCAAGAGACCCAGTACTTC. J is TRBJ2-5 and V is TRBV27, with unresolved D. This CDR3 is built from 14 residues. The germline V and J ends were trimmed by 3 bases and 0 bases, with 8 bases remaining between them. Germline values: CDR1 MNHEY, CDR2 SMNVEV (reference sequence).

In this sample, this clonotype turned up a few times. The J gene is TRBJ1-1, the V gene TRBV6-7, with TRBD1 matching over 9 bases. TRBV6-7 is noted as an ORF with a role that remains uncertain. The CDR3 is 12 amino acids. V lost 10 bases and J lost 1; bases outside the gene matches: 1. DNA for the CDR3: TGTGCCAACAGGGGGCGGAACACTGAAGCTTTCTTT. This sequence encodes CANRGRNTEAFF.

The rearrangement joins TRBV19 to TRBJ2-4; no definite D call. The CDR3 is 15 amino acids. Germline lookup yields CDR1 LNHDA and CDR2 SQIVND (reference sequence). The V end lost 3 bases, the J end lost 2 bases, and 11 bases lay between the germline ends. As DNA, the CDR3 is TGTGCCAGTAGTATCTCCAGGCTCACCAAAAACATTCAGTACTTC. Translated, it gives CASSISRLTKNIQYF.

This clonotype was seen repeatedly, ten times or more. V and J are TRBV7-9 and TRBJ2-7; D ambiguous. The CDR3 is made up of 13 amino acids. CDR1 is SEHNR, CDR2 FQNEAQ, per germline (reference sequence). The V end was cut by 3 bases, the J end by 3 bases, with 9 bases between. The CDR3 loop is CASSFSTNYEQYF. As DNA, the CDR3 is TGTGCCAGCAGCTTTTCTACCAACTACGAGCAGTACTTC. Using reference TRBV7-9 and TRBJ2-7 for the parts outside the CDR3, the full variable domain is DTGVSQNPRHKITKRGQNVTFRCDPISEHNRLYWYRQTLGQGPEFLTYFQNEAQLEKSRLLSDRFSAERPKGSFSTLEIQRTEQGDSAMYLCASSFSTNYEQYFGPGTRLTVT.

This clonotype has at least ten counts. V gene TRBV18 combines with J gene TRBJ1-6; D unresolved. V dropped 1 base and J dropped 9 bases, with 13 bases sitting between them. CDR3 length: 15 amino acids. Germline V gives CDR1 KGHSH, CDR2 LQKENI. The CDR3 region has the DNA TGTGCCAGCTCACCACGTAGGGAAAGTGGTTCACCCCTCCACTTT. This codes for CASSPRRESGSPLHF.

This clonotype was seen repeatedly, ten times or more. The V call is TRBV6-5, the J call TRBJ1-5; D is perhaps TRBD1 (6 bases). V lost 0 bases and J 10 bases, leaving 7 bases between the germline ends. In germline, CDR1 is MNHEY, CDR2 SVGAGI. This CDR3 is 12 amino acids long. CDR3 region: CASSYSGGPQHF. The CDR3 region has the DNA TGTGCCAGCAGTTACTCGGGGGGCCCCCAGCATTTT.

This clonotype was picked up many times. The J gene is TRBJ1-2, the V gene TRBV28; no firm D call. There are 15 residues in the CDR3. V lost 3 bases to trimming and J lost 4 bases, with 15 bases between them. CDR1 is MDHEN and CDR2 is SYDVKM in the germline V gene. CDR3 bases: TGTGCCAGCAGTTTTCGGGCAGGAGGCTCCTATGGCTACACCTTC. It encodes CASSFRAGGSYGYTF.

This clonotype was picked up many times. The chain employs TRBV11-1 and TRBJ1-2; unclear D gene. CDR1 and CDR2 from the germline V gene are SGHAT and FQDESV (reference sequence). This CDR3 contains 13 residues. V gave up 0 bases and J gave up 6 bases, with 8 bases separating them. CDR3 sequence (DNA): TGTGCCAGCAGCTTAGCGGGGTCGGATGGCTACACCTTC. This translates into CASSLAGSDGYTF.

CDR3 sequence: CASSPGTPGHEAFF. The CDR3 region has the DNA TGCGCCAGCAGCCCAGGAACCCCGGGGCACGAAGCTTTCTTT. The V gene is TRBV5-1, the J gene TRBJ1-1; TRBD1 might be the D (5 bases). Between the trimmed V and J ends, which lost 4 bases and 8 bases, there was a span of 18 bases. CDR3 length: 14 amino acids. CDR1 and CDR2 (germline): SGHRS, YFSETQ.

This clonotype was picked up many times. The chain carries TRBV19 and TRBJ2-7; TRBD2 is a possible D gene (5 bases). CDR1 LNHDA and CDR2 SQIVND come from the germline V gene (reference sequence). Trimming cost V 5 bases and J 2 bases, with 10 bases left between them. The CDR3 is made up of 13 amino acids. Written as DNA, the CDR3 is TGTGCCAGTAGTCCCGGGGTTGCCTACGAGCAGTACTTC. Protein sequence: CASSPGVAYEQYF.

This clonotype has a count of ten or more. V usage is TRBV11-2 and J usage is TRBJ2-1, with D unresolved. Germline loops: CDR1 SGHAT, CDR2 FQNNGV. V was clipped by 1 base and J by 0 bases, with 7 bases between them. This CDR3 has 15 residues. CDR3 protein: CASSLGGFSYNEQFF. As DNA, the CDR3 is TGTGCCAGCAGCTTAGGCGGATTCTCCTACAATGAGCAGTTCTTC.